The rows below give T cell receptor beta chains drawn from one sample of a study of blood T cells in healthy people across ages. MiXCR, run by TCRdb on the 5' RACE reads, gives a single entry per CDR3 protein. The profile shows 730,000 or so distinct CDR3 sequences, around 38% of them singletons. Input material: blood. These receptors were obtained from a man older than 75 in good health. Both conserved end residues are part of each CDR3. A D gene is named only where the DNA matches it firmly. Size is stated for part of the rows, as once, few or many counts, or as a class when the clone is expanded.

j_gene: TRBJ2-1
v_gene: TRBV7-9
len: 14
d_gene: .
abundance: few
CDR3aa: CASSWDGGLNEQFF
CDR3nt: TGTGCCAGCAGCTGGGACGGGGGGCTCAATGAGCAGTTCTTC

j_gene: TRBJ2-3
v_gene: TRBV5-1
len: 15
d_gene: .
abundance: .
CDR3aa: CASNQQNTDTDTQYF
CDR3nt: TGCGCCAGCAACCAACAAAATACCGACACAGATACGCAGTATTTT

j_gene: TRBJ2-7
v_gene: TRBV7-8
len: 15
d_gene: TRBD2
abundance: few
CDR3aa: CASSSPLAGFYEQYF
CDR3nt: TGTGCCAGCAGCTCGCCACTAGCGGGTTTCTACGAGCAGTACTTC

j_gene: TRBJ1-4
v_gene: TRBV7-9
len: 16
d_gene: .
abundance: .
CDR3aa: CASSRPIRETGEKLFF
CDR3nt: TGTGCCAGCAGCCGCCCAATTAGGGAAACTGGCGAAAAACTGTTTTTT

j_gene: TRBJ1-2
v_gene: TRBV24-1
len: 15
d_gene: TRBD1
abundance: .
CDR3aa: CATSDTRDRGRGYTF
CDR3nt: TGTGCCACCAGTGATACCCGGGACAGGGGGCGCGGCTACACCTTC

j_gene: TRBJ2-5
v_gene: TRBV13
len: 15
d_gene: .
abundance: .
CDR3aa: CASSLAADRMNEQYF
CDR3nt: TGTGCCAGCAGCTTAGCTGCCGACAGAATGAATGAGCAGTACTTC

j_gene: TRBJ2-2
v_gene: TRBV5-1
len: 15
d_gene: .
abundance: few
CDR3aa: CASRSTTGDTGELFF
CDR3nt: TGCGCCAGCCGATCTACTACGGGAGACACCGGGGAGCTGTTTTTT

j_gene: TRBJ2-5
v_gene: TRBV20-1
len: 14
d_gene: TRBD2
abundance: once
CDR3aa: CSARGSGGTETQYF
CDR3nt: TGCAGTGCTAGAGGTAGCGGGGGGACGGAGACCCAGTACTTC

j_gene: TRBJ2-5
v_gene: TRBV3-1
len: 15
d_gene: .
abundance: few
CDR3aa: CASSQGVADQETQYF
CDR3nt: TGTGCCAGCAGCCAAGGGGTAGCGGACCAAGAGACCCAGTACTTC

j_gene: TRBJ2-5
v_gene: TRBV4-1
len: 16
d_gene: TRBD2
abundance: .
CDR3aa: CASSPTTSGGAETQYF
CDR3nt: TGCGCCAGCAGCCCCACGACTAGCGGGGGGGCGGAGACCCAGTACTTC

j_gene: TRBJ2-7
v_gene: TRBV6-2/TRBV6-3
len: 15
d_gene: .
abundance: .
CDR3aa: CASRPTGRPSYEQYF
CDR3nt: TGTGCCAGCAGACCCACAGGGAGACCCTCCTACGAGCAGTACTTC

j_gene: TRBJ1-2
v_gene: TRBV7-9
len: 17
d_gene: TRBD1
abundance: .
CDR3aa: CASSLGSPGTGGFGYTF
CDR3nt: TGTGCCAGCAGCTTAGGATCTCCCGGGACAGGGGGCTTTGGCTACACCTTC

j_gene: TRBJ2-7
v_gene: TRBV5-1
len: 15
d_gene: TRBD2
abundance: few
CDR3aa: CASSNSGGYSYEQYF
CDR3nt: TGCGCCAGCAGCAATAGCGGGGGGTACTCCTACGAGCAGTACTTC

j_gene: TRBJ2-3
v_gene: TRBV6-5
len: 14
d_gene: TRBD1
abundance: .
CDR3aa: CASRRQGLTDTQYF
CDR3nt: TGTGCCAGCAGACGACAGGGCCTCACAGATACGCAGTATTTT

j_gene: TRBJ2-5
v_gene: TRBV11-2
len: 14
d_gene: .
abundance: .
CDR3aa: CASSLDGARETQYF
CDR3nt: TGTGCCAGCAGCTTAGATGGCGCGCGAGAGACCCAGTACTTC

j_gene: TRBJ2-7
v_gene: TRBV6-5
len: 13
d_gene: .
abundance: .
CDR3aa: CASHTGTANFQYF
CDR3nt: TGTGCCAGCCATACCGGGACCGCGAACTTTCAGTACTTC

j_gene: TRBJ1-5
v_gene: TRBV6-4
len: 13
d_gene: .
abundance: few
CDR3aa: CASSVQLGQPQHF
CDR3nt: TGTGCCAGCAGTGTGCAGTTGGGTCAGCCCCAGCATTTT

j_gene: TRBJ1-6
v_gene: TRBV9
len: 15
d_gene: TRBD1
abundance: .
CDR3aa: CASSTRDRVNSPLHF
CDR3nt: TGTGCCAGCAGCACCCGGGACAGGGTGAATTCACCCCTCCACTTT

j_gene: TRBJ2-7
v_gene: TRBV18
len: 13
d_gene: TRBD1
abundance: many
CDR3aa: CASSTDRGSEQYF
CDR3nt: TGTGCCAGCTCAACGGACAGGGGGTCCGAGCAGTACTTC

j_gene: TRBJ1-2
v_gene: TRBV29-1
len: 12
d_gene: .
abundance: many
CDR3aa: CSVESGATGYTF
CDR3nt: TGCAGCGTTGAGTCGGGGGCGACGGGCTACACCTTC

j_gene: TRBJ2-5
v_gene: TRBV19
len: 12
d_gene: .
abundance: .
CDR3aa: CASSAGGKTQYF
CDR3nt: TGTGCCAGTAGTGCCGGAGGGAAGACCCAGTACTTC

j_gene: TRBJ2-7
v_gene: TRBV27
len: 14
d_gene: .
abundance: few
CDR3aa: CASTPLGNSYEQYF
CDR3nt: TGTGCCAGCACCCCTCTGGGCAACTCCTACGAGCAGTACTTC

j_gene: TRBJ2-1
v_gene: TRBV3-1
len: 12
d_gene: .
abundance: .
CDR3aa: CASSQARTRQFF
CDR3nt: TGTGCCAGCAGCCAAGCCCGGACGCGGCAGTTCTTC

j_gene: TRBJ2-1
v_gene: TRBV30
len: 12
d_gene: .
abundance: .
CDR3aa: CAWSRGQVVQFF
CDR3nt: TGTGCCTGGAGCCGGGGCCAAGTAGTCCAGTTCTTC

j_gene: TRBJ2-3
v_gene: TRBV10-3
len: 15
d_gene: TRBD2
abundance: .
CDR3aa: CAISETASGTGAQYF
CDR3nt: TGTGCCATCAGTGAGACGGCTAGCGGGACCGGAGCGCAGTATTTT

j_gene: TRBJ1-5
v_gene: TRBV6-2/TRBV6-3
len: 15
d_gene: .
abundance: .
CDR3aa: CASRLDRLANQPQHF
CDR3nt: TGTGCCAGCAGACTAGACAGGCTCGCAAATCAGCCCCAGCATTTT

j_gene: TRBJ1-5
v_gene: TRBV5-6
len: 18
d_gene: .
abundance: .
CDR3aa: CASSAWGAVKYSNQPQHF
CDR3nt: TGTGCCAGCAGCGCATGGGGAGCTGTCAAGTATAGCAATCAGCCCCAGCATTTT

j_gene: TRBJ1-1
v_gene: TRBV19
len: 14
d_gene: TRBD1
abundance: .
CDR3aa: CASNPGTVNTEAFF
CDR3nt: TGTGCCAGTAATCCCGGGACAGTGAACACTGAAGCTTTCTTT

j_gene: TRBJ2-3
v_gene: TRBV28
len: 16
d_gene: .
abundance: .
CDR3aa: CASRTGPPGGTDTQYF
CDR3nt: TGTGCCAGCAGAACCGGGCCCCCGGGGGGCACAGATACGCAGTATTTT

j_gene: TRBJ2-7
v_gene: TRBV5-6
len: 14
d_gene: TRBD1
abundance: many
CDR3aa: CASSLAQGAREQYF
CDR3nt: TGTGCCAGCAGCTTGGCACAGGGGGCAAGGGAGCAGTACTTC

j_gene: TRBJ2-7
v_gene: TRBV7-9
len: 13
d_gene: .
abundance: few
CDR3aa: CASSFQTSYEQYF
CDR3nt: TGTGCCAGCAGCTTTCAAACAAGCTACGAGCAGTACTTC

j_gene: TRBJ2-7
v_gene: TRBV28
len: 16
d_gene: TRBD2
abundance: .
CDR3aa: CASSYGLAGSYNEQYF
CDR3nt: TGTGCCAGCAGTTACGGACTAGCGGGCTCCTACAATGAGCAGTACTTC

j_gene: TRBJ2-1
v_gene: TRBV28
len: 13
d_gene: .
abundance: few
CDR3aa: CASSLSQPNEQFF
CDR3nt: TGTGCCAGCAGTTTATCCCAGCCGAATGAGCAGTTCTTC